Below are 3 T cell receptor beta chains sequenced from a single sample in a study of blood T cell repertoires in COVID-19 (dated by TCRdb to 2020 to 2022). The library was obtained by the immunoSEQ multiplex PCR assay. TCRdb retrieved this table from immuneACCESS and kept in-frame rearrangements only. Not all clones are present; in checked studies, unresolved V genes account for under half, and no reason is known for the remainder. For this sample the table gives roughly 100,000 clones, of which around nine tenths were detected only once. In total, the top ten clones hold over 2% of the sample. Sample: peripheral blood. The receptors were gathered from a man aged 50 to 59 with active COVID-19.

V usage is TRBV27 and J usage is TRBJ1-1, with D maybe TRBD1 (6 bases). The V and J ends lost 5 bases and 7 bases respectively, with 14 bases between them. Germline CDR1 reads MNHEY; CDR2 reads SMNVEV (reference sequence). The CDR3 runs 13 residues. The CDR3 DNA reads as TGTGCCAGCAGTCCGGGGACAACCTTTGAAGCTTTCTTT. Encoded protein: CASSPGTTFEAFF.

This clone was recorded a few times. The J gene is TRBJ1-1, the V gene TRBV6-1, with unresolved D. CDR3 length: 15 amino acids. Germline V gene lookup returns CDR1 MNHNS and CDR2 SASEGT. Trimming pared 3 bases from V and 1 base from J, leaving 12 bases between. CDR3 in amino acids: CASSDGREGNTEAFF. The DNA for the CDR3 is TGTGCCAGCAGTGACGGGAGGGAGGGGAACACTGAAGCTTTCTTT.

This sequence joins TRBV10-2 and TRBJ2-1; 7 bases fit TRBD2. The CDR3 is made up of 16 amino acids. V dropped 7 bases and J dropped 0; count of bases not matched to a gene: 9. Germline V gene sequence: CDR1 WSHSY, CDR2 SAAADI. CDR3 protein: CASTAGGGSSYNEQFF. For the CDR3, the DNA is TGCGCCAGCACCGCTGGGGGGGGGAGCTCCTACAATGAGCAGTTCTTC.